A single sample gave rise to the 9 T cell receptor beta chains below, sequenced in a study of breast tumors, draining lymph nodes, adjacent tissues. MiXCR, applied by TCRdb to the multiplex PCR reads, yields one record per CDR3 protein. The data show around 290,000 distinct CDR3 sequences, with around 31% seen just once and 0.85% to 1.3% held by the top ten. Breast cancer patients provided tissue from their axillary draining lymph nodes. Sample: axillary lymph node tissue. Receptors were obtained from a female donor with breast cancer. Some clones in this sample may be carry-over from other donors' samples.

Notes on this clonotype: The conserved phenylalanine or tryptophan normally closing the CDR3 is absent here, so this likely arose from a read error. The V call is TRBV10-3, the J call TRBJ2-1; 8 nucleotides match TRBD2. Germline V CDR1 and CDR2: ENHRY, SYGVKD. CDR3 length equals 15 residues. The V segment lost 6 bases and the J segment 0 bases; nucleotides outside the gene matches: 4. The CDR3: CAIRTSEGSYNEQFL. In DNA form, the CDR3 reads TGTGCCATCAGGACTAGCGAGGGCTCCTACAATGAGCAGTTCCTC.

V and J are TRBV28 and TRBJ2-5; D is tentatively TRBD1 or TRBD2 (5 bases each). The CDR3 has 13 residues. Between the trimmed V and J ends, which lost 3 bases and 5 bases, there was a span of 10 bases. The germline V gene encodes CDR1 MDHEN and CDR2 SYDVKM. DNA of the CDR3: TGTGCCAGCAGTTTTTACAGGAGGGAGACCCAGTACTTC. Its translation is CASSFYRRETQYF.

V usage is TRBV24-1 and J usage is TRBJ1-2; D gene unclear. Trimming removed 5 bases from V and 6 bases from J, with 6 bases in between. Germline V lookup: CDR1 KGHDR, CDR2 SFDVKD. The CDR3 is 11 amino acids. CDR3 nucleotide sequence: TGTGCCACCAGTGGGGGTGATGGCTACACCTTC. Protein product: CATSGGDGYTF.

About this clonotype: A much larger clone sits a single nucleotide away, making a read error possible. The chain recombines TRBV5-1 with TRBJ1-4; TRBD1 aligns across 7 bases. Germline CDR1 reads SGHRS; CDR2 reads YFSETQ. The CDR3 has 15 amino acids. The CDR3 nucleotides read TGCGCCAGCAGCCCCTCAGGGGGTGACGGTGAAATACTGTTTTTT. This translates into CASSPSGGDGEILFF.

J is TRBJ2-7 and V is TRBV4-1; no clear D. The CDR3 has 14 residues. V lost 0 bases to trimming and J lost 3 bases, with 9 bases between them. Germline V gives CDR1 MGHRA, CDR2 YSYEKL. The CDR3 DNA reads TGCGCCAGCAGCCAAGATCGCGGAGTCTACGAGCAGTACTTC. Amino acid sequence: CASSQDRGVYEQYF.

In regard to this clonotype: Possible read error: a much larger clone is one base away. The CDR3 sequence is CSARPGLAGAEWAKNIQYF. The CDR3 DNA reads TGCAGTGCTAGACCGGGACTAGCGGGAGCGGAGTGGGCCAAAAACATTCAGTACTTC. This chain links TRBV20-1 with TRBJ2-4; 14 bases agree with TRBD2. Germline loops: CDR1 DFQATT, CDR2 SNEGSKA (reference sequence). The junction had 10 bases not matched to a gene; V was cut back by 2 bases and J by 1 base. The CDR3 has 19 amino acids.

A word on this clonotype: A much bigger clone sits one base away, suggesting this may be a read error. This sequence joins TRBV20-1 and TRBJ1-5; no firm D call. From germline, CDR1 is DFQATT and CDR2 SNEGSKA (reference sequence). The CDR3 spans 15 residues. The CDR3 sequence is CSARAFNLGSQPQRF. CDR3 coding DNA: TGCAGTGCTAGAGCTTTTAACCTGGGGAGTCAGCCCCAGCGTTTT.

A remark on this clonotype: Being one base from a much bigger clone, this may be a read error. This sequence joins TRBV20-1 and TRBJ2-7; 10 bases line up with TRBD2. This CDR3 comprises 15 residues. In germline, CDR1 is DFQATT, CDR2 SNEGSKA (reference sequence). V lost 2 bases and J lost 2; bases outside the gene matches: 6. The DNA of the CDR3 is TGCAGTGCTAGAAGGAGCGGGAGGGTCGCCTACGAGCAGTACTTC. This translates into CSARRSGRVAYEQYF.

Concerning this clonotype itself: A clone one base away is much larger, so this may be a read error. This chain joins TRBV5-1 and TRBJ2-2; 9 bases align to TRBD2. The germline V gene encodes CDR1 SGHRS and CDR2 YFSETQ. V shed 5 bases and J 4 bases; nucleotides not matched to a gene: 9. The CDR3 totals 16 residues. DNA for the CDR3: TGCGCCAGCAGGATAGCGGGAGTCTCGAGCACCGGGGAGCTGTTTTTT. It codes for CASRIAGVSSTGELFF.